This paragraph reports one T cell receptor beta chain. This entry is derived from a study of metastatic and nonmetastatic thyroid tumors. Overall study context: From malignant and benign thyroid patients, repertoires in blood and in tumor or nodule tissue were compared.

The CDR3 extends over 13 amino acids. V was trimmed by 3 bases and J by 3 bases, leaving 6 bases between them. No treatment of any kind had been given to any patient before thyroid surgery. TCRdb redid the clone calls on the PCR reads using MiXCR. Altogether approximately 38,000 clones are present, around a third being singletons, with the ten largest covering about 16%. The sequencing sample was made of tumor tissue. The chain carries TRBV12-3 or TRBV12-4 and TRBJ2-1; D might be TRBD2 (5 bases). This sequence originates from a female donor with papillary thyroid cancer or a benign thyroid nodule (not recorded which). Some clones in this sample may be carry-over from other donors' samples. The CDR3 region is CASSLEDYNEQFF. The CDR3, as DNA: TGTGCCAGCAGTTTGGAGGACTACAATGAGCAGTTCTTC.